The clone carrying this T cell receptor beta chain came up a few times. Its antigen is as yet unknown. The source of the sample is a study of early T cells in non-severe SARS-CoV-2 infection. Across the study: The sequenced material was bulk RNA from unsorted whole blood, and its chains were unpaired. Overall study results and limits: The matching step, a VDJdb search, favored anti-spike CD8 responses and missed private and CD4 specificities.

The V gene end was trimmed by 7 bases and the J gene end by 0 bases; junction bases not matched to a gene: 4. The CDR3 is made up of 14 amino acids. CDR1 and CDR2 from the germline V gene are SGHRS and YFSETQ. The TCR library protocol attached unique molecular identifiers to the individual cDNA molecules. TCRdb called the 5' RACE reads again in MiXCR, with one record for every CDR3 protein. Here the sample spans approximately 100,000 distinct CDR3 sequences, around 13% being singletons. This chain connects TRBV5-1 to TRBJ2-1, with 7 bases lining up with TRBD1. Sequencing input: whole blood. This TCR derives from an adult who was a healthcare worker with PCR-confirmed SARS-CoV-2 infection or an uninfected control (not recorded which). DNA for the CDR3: TGCGCCAGCGCACAGGGGAGCTCCTACAATGAGCAGTTCTTC. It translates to CASAQGSSYNEQFF.